This T cell receptor (beta chain) came from a study of control samples from healthy donors and cancer patients. Assay used: immunoSEQ multiplex PCR; TCRdb lists only in-frame clones, some missing. This table has 170,000 or so clones, roughly 93% appearing once. V gave up 4 bases and J gave up 0 bases, with 8 bases separating them. The CDR3 length is 14 residues. Germline V gene data show CDR1 as SGDLS and CDR2 as YYNGEE. The chain couples TRBV9 to TRBJ1-3; D unresolved. Sequenced sample: blood. The source of this sequence is a man between 18 and 29 years old in good health. The CDR3 nucleotides read TGTGCCAGCAGCCCTACGGTCTCTGGAAACACCATATATTTT. Encoded protein: CASSPTVSGNTIYF.